Listed here are 6 T cell receptor beta chains from one sample, sequenced in a study of blood T cell repertoires in COVID-19. Only in-frame clones appear in the TCRdb table, and some are missing; sequencing was by immunoSEQ multiplex PCR. The table lists 280,000 or so clones, about 83% of them singletons. Specimen: PBMCs or T cells enriched from blood (not recorded which). All receptors come from a woman between 40 and 50 years old who had recovered from COVID-19.

The V and J genes are TRBV6-1 and TRBJ1-2; D is ambiguous. The CDR3 contains 14 residues. Germline V CDR1 and CDR2: MNHNS, SASEGT. V lost 6 bases and J lost 2, with 13 bases in between. CDR3 loop: CASSTPDTNYGYTF. Here the CDR3 DNA reads TGTGCCAGCAGCACTCCAGACACCAACTATGGCTACACCTTC.

The J gene is TRBJ2-7, the V gene TRBV4-2; TRBD2 matches 8 bases. V dropped 0 bases and J dropped 4; count of bases not matched to a gene: 8. The CDR3 is 16 residues long. In germline, CDR1 is LGHNA, CDR2 YNFKEQ. CDR3 region: CASSQEASGYQYEQYF. In DNA, the CDR3 is TGTGCCAGCAGCCAAGAGGCTAGCGGGTATCAATACGAGCAGTACTTC.

The chain joins TRBV7-6 to TRBJ2-1; 10 bases map to TRBD2. J was trimmed by 7 bases and V by 5 bases; bases with no gene match: 14. Germline V gene sequence: CDR1 SGHVS, CDR2 FNYEAQ. CDR3 length equals 17 residues. The CDR3 loop is CASSPRPLAGVWNEQFF. The DNA for the CDR3 is TGTGCCAGCAGCCCGCGACCCCTAGCGGGAGTCTGGAATGAGCAGTTCTTC.

The V call is TRBV5-1, the J call TRBJ2-1; a possible D gene is TRBD2 (5 bases). Germline-derived CDR1 and CDR2 are SGHRS and YFSETQ. V was trimmed by 7 bases and J by 10 bases, leaving 21 bases between them. The CDR3 length is 14 residues. The CDR3 sequence is CASFGAIPSGEQFF. In DNA form, the CDR3 reads TGCGCCAGCTTCGGTGCCATACCATCGGGGGAGCAGTTCTTC.

The genes are TRBV5-4 and TRBJ1-4, with 8 bases identical to TRBD1. After removal of 4 bases from V and 0 bases from J, the junction contained 5 bases not matched to a gene. The germline V gene has CDR1 SGHNT and CDR2 YYREEE (reference sequence). This CDR3 comprises 16 residues. CDR3 DNA: TGTGCCAGCAGCCAAGGGACAGGAGCAACTAATGAAAAACTGTTTTTT. Its protein is CASSQGTGATNEKLFF.

The chain joins TRBV6-1 to TRBJ2-7, with D unclear. The CDR3 is made up of 14 amino acids. Trimming stripped 2 bases from V and 0 bases from J, with 8 bases between. Germline assignment: CDR1 MNHNS and CDR2 SASEGT. Here the CDR3 DNA reads TGTGCCAGCAGTGAAACGGTAAACTCCTACGAGCAGTACTTC. Translating it yields CASSETVNSYEQYF.